The 17 T cell receptor beta chains given below trace back to one sample, sequenced in a study of blood T cell repertoires in COVID-19. TCRdb keeps only in-frame clones here, not all; method: immunoSEQ multiplex PCR. The sample holds approximately 250,000 clones, 65% to 90% seen once. Material: PBMCs or T cells enriched from blood (not recorded which). The receptor source for this set is a woman aged 45-59 years with acute COVID-19.

The chain joins TRBV13 to TRBJ2-7, with 10 bases identical to TRBD1. This CDR3 has 14 amino acids. CDR1 is PRHDT and CDR2 is FYEKMQ in the germline V gene (reference sequence). V lost 8 bases, J lost 6 bases, and 10 bases stayed unmatched. The CDR3 nucleotides are TGTGCCAGCTTAAGAGGACAGGGGGAAGGCGAGCAGTACTTC. This codes for CASLRGQGEGEQYF.

The chain combines TRBV13 with TRBJ1-2; 7 bases line up with TRBD1. With V trimmed by 5 bases and J by 4 bases, 10 bases remained unmatched. The CDR3 runs 15 residues. CDR1 PRHDT and CDR2 FYEKMQ come from the germline V gene (reference sequence). The CDR3, as DNA: TGTGCCAGCAGCCCATCTCCTGACAGGGTCTATGGCTACACCTTC. This codes for CASSPSPDRVYGYTF.

J is TRBJ1-3 and V is TRBV7-6; D is uncertain. Germline values: CDR1 SGHVS, CDR2 FNYEAQ. The CDR3 contains 15 residues. V was pared by 5 bases and J by 0 bases, with 11 bases between. CDR3 sequence reads: CASSAEAASGNTIYF. CDR3 nucleotide sequence: TGTGCCAGCAGCGCAGAGGCGGCCTCTGGAAACACCATATATTTT.

This clone appeared once. This chain links TRBV19 with TRBJ1-1, with D perhaps TRBD1 (5 bases). CDR3 length: 16 residues. Germline values: CDR1 LNHDA, CDR2 SQIVND (reference sequence). Trimming removed 2 bases at V and 1 base at J, with 14 bases between. Here the CDR3 reads CASSIKDLGGNTEAFF. The DNA of the CDR3 is TGTGCCAGTAGTATAAAGGATTTGGGGGGGAACACTGAAGCTTTCTTT.

The chain uses TRBV5-8 and TRBJ1-1, with D maybe TRBD1 (6 bases). CDR3 length equals 14 residues. Trimming removed 4 bases at V and 10 bases at J, with 20 bases between. Germline CDR1 SGHTS, CDR2 YDEGEE. Written as DNA, the CDR3 is TGTGCCAGCAGCCTGGTTACAGGGCGGATGGGAGCTTTCTTT. Translation gives CASSLVTGRMGAFF.

The chain couples TRBV7-2 to TRBJ2-2, with 8 bases identical to TRBD2. This CDR3 is built from 15 residues. The V gene's germline CDR1 is SGHTA and CDR2 FQGNSA. The V gene end was trimmed by 6 bases and the J gene end by 6 bases; junction bases not matched to a gene: 9. CDR3 residues: CASSSVRGVPGELFF. CDR3 DNA sequence: TGTGCCAGCAGTTCAGTGCGGGGGGTCCCCGGGGAGCTGTTTTTT.

In its sample, this clone was seen once. This chain connects TRBV19 to TRBJ2-1, with TRBD2 matching 11 bases. There are 16 residues in the CDR3. With V trimmed by 4 bases and J by 2 bases, 4 bases remained unmatched. Germline CDR1 and CDR2: LNHDA and SQIVND (reference sequence). CDR3: CASSKLAGVTYNEQFF. In nucleotides, the CDR3 is TGTGCCAGTAGTAAACTAGCGGGGGTTACCTACAATGAGCAGTTCTTC.

CDR3 in amino acids: CASNPGQGNEKLFF. The CDR3 bases are TGTGCCAGTAACCCGGGACAGGGTAATGAAAAACTGTTTTTT. The V and J genes are TRBV25-1 and TRBJ1-4; 9 bases map to TRBD1. The V gene's germline CDR1 is MGHDK and CDR2 SYGVNS. V was clipped by 9 bases and J by 4 bases; unmatched bases: 6. The CDR3 extends over 14 amino acids.

The CDR3 reads CASRGPYGYTF. DNA of the CDR3: TGTGCCAGCAGGGGGCCGTATGGCTACACCTTC. The rearrangement joins TRBV6-4 to TRBJ1-2; tentative D call: TRBD1 (5 bases). With 6 bases removed from V and 5 bases from J, the gap between germline ends came to 7 bases. Germline assignment: CDR1 MRHNA and CDR2 SNTAGT. The CDR3 length is 11 residues.

This clone has more than one count but fewer than ten. V is TRBV2 and J is TRBJ2-1, with TRBD1 matching over 10 bases. This CDR3 has 14 amino acids. V was pared by 10 bases and J by 8 bases, with 11 bases of the junction left unmatched. The V gene's germline CDR1 is SNHLY and CDR2 FYNNEI. The CDR3 here is CATQGQGPSHEQFF. In nucleotides, the CDR3 is TGTGCCACCCAGGGACAGGGGCCATCCCATGAGCAGTTCTTC.

The gene calls are TRBV7-9 and TRBJ1-1; D unclear. CDR3 length: 15 amino acids. Germline V lookup: CDR1 SEHNR, CDR2 FQNEAQ (reference sequence). Trimming removed 0 bases from V and 0 bases from J, with 8 bases in between. This chain's CDR3 is CASSLARHLNTEAFF. CDR3 nucleotide sequence: TGTGCCAGCAGCTTAGCGCGTCATCTGAACACTGAAGCTTTCTTT.

The CDR3 loop reads CASSQIGGTGANVLTF. In DNA, the CDR3 is TGTGCCAGCAGTCAAATCGGGGGAACTGGGGCCAACGTCCTGACTTTC. The V gene is TRBV27, the J gene TRBJ2-6; possible D gene TRBD2, 6 bases. CDR3 size: 16 residues. Trimming shortened V by 5 bases and J by 2 bases, and 13 bases separated the two germline ends. CDR1 is MNHEY and CDR2 is SMNVEV in the germline V gene (reference sequence).

The genes are TRBV5-3 and TRBJ1-2, with D uncertain. TRBV5-3 is assigned to the ORF class and has an uncertain function. The V end lost 8 bases, the J end lost 4 bases, and 18 bases lay between the germline ends. The length of the CDR3 is 14 residues. DNA for the CDR3: TGTGCCAGGTGGGAGATGGACCGTGGCTATGGCTACACCTTC. Its translation: CARWEMDRGYGYTF.

The rearrangement uses TRBV7-9 and TRBJ2-7; 10 nucleotides agree with TRBD1. V lost 5 bases to trimming and J lost 3 bases; unmatched junction nucleotides: 7. The CDR3 has 15 amino acids. The germline gives CDR1 SEHNR, CDR2 FQNEAQ (reference sequence). CDR3 DNA: TGTGCCAGCAGCCCATTCGACAGGGGGCGCTACGAGCAGTACTTC. Translation gives CASSPFDRGRYEQYF. Full variable domain (rest looked up from reference TRBV7-9 and TRBJ2-7): DTGVSQNPRHKITKRGQNVTFRCDPISEHNRLYWYRQTLGQGPEFLTYFQNEAQLEKSRLLSDRFSAERPKGSFSTLEIQRTEQGDSAMYLCASSPFDRGRYEQYFGPGTRLTVT.

This chain connects TRBV7-9 to TRBJ1-3; TRBD1 is a possible D gene (6 bases). Per the germline V gene, CDR1 is SEHNR and CDR2 is FQNEAQ (reference sequence). V lost 4 bases and J 7 bases, leaving 26 bases between the germline ends. CDR3 length: 18 residues. The CDR3 sequence: CASSSFGGNRESLNTIYF. The DNA for the CDR3 is TGTGCCAGCAGCTCCTTTGGGGGCAACAGGGAGAGCTTGAACACCATATATTTT.

The rearrangement uses TRBV24-1 and TRBJ2-3; D perhaps matches TRBD2 (6 bases). CDR3 length: 13 amino acids. Germline V gene data show CDR1 as KGHDR and CDR2 as SFDVKD. The germline V and J ends were trimmed by 8 bases and 1 base, with 9 bases remaining between them. The CDR3 coding sequence is TGTGCCACCAAGGCTAGCGGCACAGATACGCAGTATTTT. Encoded protein: CATKASGTDTQYF.

The chain employs TRBV14 and TRBJ1-2; the D is unclear. The germline V gene has CDR1 SGHDN and CDR2 FVKESK. V dropped 4 bases and J dropped 1 base, with 16 bases sitting between them. The CDR3 contains 16 residues. The CDR3 protein is CASSPPPRESNYGYTF. The DNA for the CDR3 is TGTGCCAGCAGCCCCCCACCCCGGGAGAGTAACTATGGCTACACCTTC.